This T cell receptor beta chain was sequenced for a study of T cells of healthy individuals. TCRdb re-analysed the 5' RACE reads in MiXCR, keeping a single row per CDR3 protein. The sample gives around 53,000 distinct CDR3 sequences, roughly 15% of which show up once; 15% to 20% is in the top ten. V lost 3 bases, J lost 2 bases, and 8 bases lay in between. The CDR3 runs 13 residues. CDR1 is SGHVS, CDR2 FNYEAQ, per germline. This TCR was sampled from a human donor in good health. The chain links TRBV7-6 to TRBJ2-7; unclear D gene. CDR3 protein: CASSLLETYEQYF. CDR3 DNA: TGTGCCAGCAGCTTGCTGGAGACCTACGAGCAGTACTTC. Using reference TRBV7-6 and TRBJ2-7 for the parts outside the CDR3, the full variable domain is GAGVSQSPRYKVTKRGQDVALRCDPISGHVSLYWYRQALGQGPEFLTYFNYEAQQDKSGLPNDRFSAERPEGSISTLTIQRTEQRDSAMYRCASSLLETYEQYFGPGTRLTVT.